The entry below describes one TCR beta chain. This record belongs to a study of T cell changes during pregnancy in multiple sclerosis. Sequencing used immunoSEQ multiplex PCR; TCRdb keeps in-frame clones, though not all of them. The data show 90,000 to 120,000 clones, with 85% to 95% seen just once and just under 0.8% held by the top ten. Sample: peripheral blood, taken in the third trimester of pregnancy. This receptor was taken from a female donor in good health, enrolled as a control in a pregnancy study.

CDR3 DNA: TGTGCCAGTAGTATTAGACCTCGGTCGCTAGCGGGGGGTAAAGAGACCCAGTACTTC. Translating it yields CASSIRPRSLAGGKETQYF. J is TRBJ2-5 and V is TRBV19; 11 bases map to TRBD2. The length of the CDR3 is 19 residues. Germline CDR1 LNHDA, CDR2 SQIVND (reference sequence). The junction had 15 bases not matched to a gene; V was cut back by 3 bases and J by 3 bases.